This T cell receptor beta chain stems from a study of Ad26.COV2.S vaccination and SARS-CoV-2 variants. Study background: The vaccine Ad26.COV2.S was put into the muscle once, or twice with 56 days between.

A note on this clone: What it binds is not known.

Study-wide results and caveats: Spike-specific responses of CD8+ and CD4+ T cells were reported to display substantial breadth after vaccination.

This CDR3 is built from 15 residues. Germline CDR1 and CDR2: ENHRY and SYGVKD. With 3 bases clipped from V and 7 bases from J, the junction kept 8 bases outside the gene matches. Treatment reported: 19 received Ad26.COV2.S at low or high dose, single or two shots; about five received placebo; per-sample allocation not given. Samples analyzed were those drawn on day 63 after the first vaccine or placebo injection. Assay: immunoSEQ multiplex PCR; the TCRdb copy retains only in-frame clones and omits some. The table lists some 520,000 clones, around 88% of them singletons. The sequence was obtained from a person aged 18 to 65 who received the Ad26.COV2.S COVID-19 vaccine or a placebo. Specimen: peripheral blood, collected in a trial of Ad26.COV2.S vaccine versus placebo. This chain connects TRBV10-3 to TRBJ2-1; 8 bases map to TRBD2. The CDR3 coding sequence is TGTGCCATCAGTGATGGGCCGGGAGGGGGGAATGAGCAGTTCTTC. It codes for CAISDGPGGGNEQFF.